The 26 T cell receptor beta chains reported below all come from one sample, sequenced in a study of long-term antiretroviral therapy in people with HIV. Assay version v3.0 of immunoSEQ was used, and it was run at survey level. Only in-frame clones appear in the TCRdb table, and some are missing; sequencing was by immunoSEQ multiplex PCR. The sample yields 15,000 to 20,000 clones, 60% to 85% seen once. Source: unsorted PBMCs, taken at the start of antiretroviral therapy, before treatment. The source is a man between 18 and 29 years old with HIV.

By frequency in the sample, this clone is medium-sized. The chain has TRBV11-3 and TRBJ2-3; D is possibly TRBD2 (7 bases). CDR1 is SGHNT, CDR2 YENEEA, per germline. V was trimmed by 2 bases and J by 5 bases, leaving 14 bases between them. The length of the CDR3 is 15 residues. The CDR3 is CASSLLAGAGDTQYF. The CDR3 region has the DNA TGTGCCAGCAGCTTACTTGCGGGGGCCGGAGATACGCAGTATTTT.

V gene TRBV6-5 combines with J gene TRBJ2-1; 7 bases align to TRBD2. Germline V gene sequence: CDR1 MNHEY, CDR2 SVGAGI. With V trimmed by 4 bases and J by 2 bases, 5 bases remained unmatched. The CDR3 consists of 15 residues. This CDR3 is CASSSLAGAYNEQFF. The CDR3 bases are TGTGCCAGCAGTTCCTTGGCGGGAGCCTACAATGAGCAGTTCTTC.

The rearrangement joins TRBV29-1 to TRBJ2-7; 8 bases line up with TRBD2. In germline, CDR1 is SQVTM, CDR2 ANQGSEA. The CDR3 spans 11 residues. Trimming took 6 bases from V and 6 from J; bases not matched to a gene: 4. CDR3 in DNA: TGCAGCGTCGGGACTAGTTTCGAGCAGTACTTC. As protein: CSVGTSFEQYF.

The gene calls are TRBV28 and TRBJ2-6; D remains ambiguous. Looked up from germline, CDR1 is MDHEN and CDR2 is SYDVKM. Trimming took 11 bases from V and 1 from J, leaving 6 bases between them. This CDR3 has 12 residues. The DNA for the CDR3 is TGTGCCTCCTTGTCTGGGGCCAACGTCCTGACTTTC. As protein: CASLSGANVLTF.

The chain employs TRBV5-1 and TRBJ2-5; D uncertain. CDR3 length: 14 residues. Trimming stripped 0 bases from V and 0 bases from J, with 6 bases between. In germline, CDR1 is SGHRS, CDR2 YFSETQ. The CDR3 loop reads CASSLDVNQETQYF. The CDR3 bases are TGCGCCAGCAGCTTGGACGTCAACCAAGAGACCCAGTACTTC.

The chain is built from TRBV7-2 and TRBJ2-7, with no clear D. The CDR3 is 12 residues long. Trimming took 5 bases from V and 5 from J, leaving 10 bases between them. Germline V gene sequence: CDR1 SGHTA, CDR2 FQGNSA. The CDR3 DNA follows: TGTGCCAGCAGCCCGACTTGGCACGAGCAGTACTTC. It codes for CASSPTWHEQYF.

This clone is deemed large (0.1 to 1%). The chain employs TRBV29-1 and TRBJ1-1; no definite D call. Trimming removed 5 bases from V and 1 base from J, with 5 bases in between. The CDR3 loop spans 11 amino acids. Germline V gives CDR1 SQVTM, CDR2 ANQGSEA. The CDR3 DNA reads TGCAGCGTTCTAACGAACACTGAAGCTTTCTTT. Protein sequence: CSVLTNTEAFF.

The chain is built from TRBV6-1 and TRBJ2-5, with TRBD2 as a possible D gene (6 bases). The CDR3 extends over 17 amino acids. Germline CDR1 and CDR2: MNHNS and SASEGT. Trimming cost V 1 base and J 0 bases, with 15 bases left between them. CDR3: CASSEDGSGRDQETQYF. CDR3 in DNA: TGTGCCAGCAGTGAAGACGGTAGCGGCAGGGACCAAGAGACCCAGTACTTC.

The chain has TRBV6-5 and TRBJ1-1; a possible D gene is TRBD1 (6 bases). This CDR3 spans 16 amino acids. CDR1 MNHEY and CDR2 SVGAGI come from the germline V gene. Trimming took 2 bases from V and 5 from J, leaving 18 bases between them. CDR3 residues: CASSYGSGKGGTEAFF. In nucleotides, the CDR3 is TGTGCCAGCAGTTACGGCTCAGGGAAGGGGGGAACTGAAGCTTTCTTT.

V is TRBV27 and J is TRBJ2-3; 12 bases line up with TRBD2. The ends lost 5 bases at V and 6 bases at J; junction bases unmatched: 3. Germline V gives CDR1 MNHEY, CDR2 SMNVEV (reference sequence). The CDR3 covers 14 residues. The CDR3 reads CASSLAGGPDTQYF. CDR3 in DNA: TGTGCCAGCAGTCTAGCGGGAGGGCCGGATACGCAGTATTTT.

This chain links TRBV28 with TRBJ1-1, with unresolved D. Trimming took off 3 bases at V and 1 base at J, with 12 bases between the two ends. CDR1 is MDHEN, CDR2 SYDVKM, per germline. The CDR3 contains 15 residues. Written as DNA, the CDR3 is TGTGCCAGCAGTTTCGGGCGGATAGGGAACACTGAAGCTTTCTTT. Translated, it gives CASSFGRIGNTEAFF.

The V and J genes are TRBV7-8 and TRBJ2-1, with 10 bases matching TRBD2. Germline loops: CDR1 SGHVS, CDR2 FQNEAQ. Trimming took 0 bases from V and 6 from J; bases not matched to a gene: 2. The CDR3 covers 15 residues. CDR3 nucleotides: TGTGCCAGCAGCTTAGCGCTAGCGGGGGTCAATGAGCAGTTCTTC. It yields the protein CASSLALAGVNEQFF.

The CDR3 DNA is TGCAGCGTCTCGCTTAGCGGTACGAACACCGGGGAGCTGTTTTTT. This gives the protein CSVSLSGTNTGELFF. V is TRBV29-1 and J is TRBJ2-2; maybe TRBD2 (6 bases). Germline V gene data show CDR1 as SQVTM and CDR2 as ANQGSEA. Trimming shortened V by 6 bases and J by 0 bases, and 14 bases separated the two germline ends. The CDR3 is made up of 15 amino acids.

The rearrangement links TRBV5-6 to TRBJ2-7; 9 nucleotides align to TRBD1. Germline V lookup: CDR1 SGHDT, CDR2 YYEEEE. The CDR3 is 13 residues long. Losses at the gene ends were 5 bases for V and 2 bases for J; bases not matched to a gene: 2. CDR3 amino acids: CASRRTGAYEQYF. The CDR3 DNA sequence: TGTGCCAGCAGGAGGACAGGGGCCTACGAGCAGTACTTC. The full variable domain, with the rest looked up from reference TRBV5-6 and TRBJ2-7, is DAGVTQSPTHLIKTRGQQVTLRCSPKSGHDTVSWYQQALGQGPQFIFQYYEEEERQRGNFPDRFSGHQFPNYSSELNVNALLLGDSALYLCASRRTGAYEQYFGPGTRLTVT.

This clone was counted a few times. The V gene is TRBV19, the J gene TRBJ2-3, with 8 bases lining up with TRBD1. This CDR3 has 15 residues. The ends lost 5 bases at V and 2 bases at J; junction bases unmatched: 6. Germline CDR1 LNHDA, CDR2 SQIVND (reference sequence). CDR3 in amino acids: CASSEDRGPTDTQYF. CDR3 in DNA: TGTGCCAGTAGTGAAGACAGGGGACCCACAGATACGCAGTATTTT.

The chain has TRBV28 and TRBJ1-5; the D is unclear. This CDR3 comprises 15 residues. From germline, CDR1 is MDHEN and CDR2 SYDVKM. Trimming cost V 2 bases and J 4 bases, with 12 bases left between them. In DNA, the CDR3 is TGTGCCAGCAGTTTAGGGCAGACTAGGAATCAGCCCCAGCATTTT. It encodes CASSLGQTRNQPQHF.

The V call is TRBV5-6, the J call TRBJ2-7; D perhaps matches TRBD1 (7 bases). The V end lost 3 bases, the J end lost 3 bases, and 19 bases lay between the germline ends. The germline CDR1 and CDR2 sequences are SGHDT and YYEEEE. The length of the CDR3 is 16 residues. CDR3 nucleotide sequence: TGTGCCAGCAGCTCGTACCAGGGGGGCCGAGACTACGAGCAGTACTTC. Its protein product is CASSSYQGGRDYEQYF.

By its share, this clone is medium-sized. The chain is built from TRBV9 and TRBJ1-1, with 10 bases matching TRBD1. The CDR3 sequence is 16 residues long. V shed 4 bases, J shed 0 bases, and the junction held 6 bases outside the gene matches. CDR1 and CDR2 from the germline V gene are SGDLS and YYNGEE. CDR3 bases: TGTGCCAGCAGCCCAGGGACAGGGGCCATGAACACTGAAGCTTTCTTT. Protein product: CASSPGTGAMNTEAFF.

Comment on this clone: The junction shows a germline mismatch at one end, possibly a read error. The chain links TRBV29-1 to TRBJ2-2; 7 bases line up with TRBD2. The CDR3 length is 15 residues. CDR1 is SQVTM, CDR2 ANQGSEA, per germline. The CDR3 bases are TGCAGCGTCGAAGAACCGGGACTAAACACCGGGGAGCTGTTTTTT. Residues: CSVEEPGLNTGELFF.

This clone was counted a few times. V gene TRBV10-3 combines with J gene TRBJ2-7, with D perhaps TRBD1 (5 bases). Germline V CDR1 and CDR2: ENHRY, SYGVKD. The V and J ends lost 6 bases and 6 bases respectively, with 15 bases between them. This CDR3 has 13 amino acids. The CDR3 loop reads CAIRDPRESEQYF. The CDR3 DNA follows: TGTGCCATCAGGGACCCCAGGGAATCCGAGCAGTACTTC.

The CDR3 region is CARSLLAGWGQWDYNEQFF. The DNA of the CDR3 is TGTGCCAGAAGCTTGCTGGCGGGTTGGGGCCAGTGGGACTACAATGAGCAGTTCTTC. This rearrangement joins TRBV5-3 to TRBJ2-1; D possibly uses TRBD1 or TRBD2 (5 bases each). TRBV5-3 is annotated as an ORF whose role is uncertain. Trimming took off 1 base at V and 3 bases at J, with 23 bases between the two ends. CDR3 length: 19 amino acids.

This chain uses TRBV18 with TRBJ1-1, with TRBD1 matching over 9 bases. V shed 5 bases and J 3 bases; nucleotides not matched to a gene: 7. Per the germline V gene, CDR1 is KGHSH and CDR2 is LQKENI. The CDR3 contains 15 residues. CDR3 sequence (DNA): TGTGCCAGCTCATCGACAGGGGGGAGAGACACTGAAGCTTTCTTT. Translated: CASSSTGGRDTEAFF. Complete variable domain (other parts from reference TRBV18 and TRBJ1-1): NAGVMQNPRHLVRRRGQEARLRCSPMKGHSHVYWYRQLPEEGLKFMVYLQKENIIDESGMPKERFSAEFPKEGPSILRIQQVVRGDSAAYFCASSSTGGRDTEAFFGQGTRLTVV.

CDR3 bases: TGTGCCAGCAGTGGCCCGACAGGGGGCTTCGAGCAGTACTTC. It yields the protein CASSGPTGGFEQYF. The gene calls are TRBV6-1 and TRBJ2-7, with 10 bases matching TRBD1. Germline lookup yields CDR1 MNHNS and CDR2 SASEGT. The V segment lost 4 bases and the J segment 6 bases; nucleotides outside the gene matches: 6. CDR3 size: 14 residues.

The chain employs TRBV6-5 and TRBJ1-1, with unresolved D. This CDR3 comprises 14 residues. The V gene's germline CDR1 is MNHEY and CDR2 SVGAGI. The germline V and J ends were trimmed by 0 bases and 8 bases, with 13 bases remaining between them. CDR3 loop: CASSYSRTQAEAFF. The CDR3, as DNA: TGTGCCAGCAGTTACTCCCGGACCCAGGCCGAAGCTTTCTTT.

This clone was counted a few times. CDR3 sequence: CASSPGGPRNEQYF. For the CDR3, the DNA is TGTGCCAGCAGCCCGGGAGGGCCGAGAAACGAGCAGTACTTC. The chain joins TRBV5-6 to TRBJ2-7; TRBD2 aligns across 8 bases. Germline CDR1 is SGHDT and CDR2 is YYEEEE. The trim removed 4 bases at V and 5 bases at J, leaving 8 bases unmatched. The CDR3 runs to 14 residues. The entire variable domain, with the rest obtained from reference TRBV5-6 and TRBJ2-7, is as follows: DAGVTQSPTHLIKTRGQQVTLRCSPKSGHDTVSWYQQALGQGPQFIFQYYEEEERQRGNFPDRFSGHQFPNYSSELNVNALLLGDSALYLCASSPGGPRNEQYFGPGTRLTVT.

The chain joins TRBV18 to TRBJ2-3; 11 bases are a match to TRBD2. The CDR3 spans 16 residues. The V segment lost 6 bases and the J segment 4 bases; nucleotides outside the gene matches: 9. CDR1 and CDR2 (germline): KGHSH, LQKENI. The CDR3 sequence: CASSPLAGGGPDTQYF. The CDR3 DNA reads TGTGCCAGCTCTCCCCTAGCGGGAGGAGGCCCAGATACGCAGTATTTT.